One and the same sample provided the 17 T cell receptor beta chains below, sequenced in a study of cytomegalovirus exposure and HLA in healthy donors (dated by TCRdb to about 2017). Library prep was done by the immunoSEQ multiplex PCR assay. The multiplex PCR relied on a mix of 60 forward primers for TCR Vbeta segments and 13 reverse primers for TCR Jbeta segments. TCRdb provides this immuneACCESS table in a form limited to in-frame rearrangements. Some clones are lacking; in checked studies, under half of them reflect an unresolved V gene, and why the rest are absent is not known. The sample data list 85,000 to 100,000 clones, and roughly 86% of these were observed just once. The ten biggest clones cover 9.2% of the sample. The sequenced sample consisted of PBMCs. Receptor source: a man aged 25-45 years in good health and CMV-seropositive.

This chain connects TRBV5-1 to TRBJ2-2; 8 bases agree with TRBD1. The CDR3 runs to 15 residues. Germline V gene data show CDR1 as SGHRS and CDR2 as YFSETQ. Losses at the gene ends were 5 bases for V and 7 bases for J; bases not matched to a gene: 10. CDR3 nucleotides: TGCGCCAGCAGACCACAGGGGGGTCTGAACGGGGAGCTGTTTTTT. Encoded protein: CASRPQGGLNGELFF.

On this clone itself: The same CDR3 arises from other DNA sequences in this sample as well. CDR3 nucleotide sequence: TGCGCCAGCAGCTTCCTAGCGGGGAACTACAATGAGCAGTTCTTC. Its translation: CASSFLAGNYNEQFF. The chain combines TRBV5-1 with TRBJ2-1; 9 bases line up with TRBD2. This CDR3 has 15 residues. CDR1 and CDR2 from the germline V gene are SGHRS and YFSETQ. Trimming at V came to 2 bases and at J to 3 bases, leaving 3 bases not matched to a gene.

The J gene is TRBJ1-3, the V gene TRBV7-2; the match to TRBD1 covers 8 bases. The CDR3 has 17 amino acids. Germline-derived CDR1 and CDR2 are SGHTA and FQGNSA. The V and J ends lost 1 base and 4 bases, in that order; junction bases with no gene match: 9. CDR3 in amino acids: CASSLVVDRAVGNTIYF. CDR3 nucleotide sequence: TGTGCCAGCAGCTTAGTTGTGGACAGGGCGGTAGGAAACACCATATATTTT. The complete variable domain, with remaining parts taken from reference TRBV7-2 and TRBJ1-3, reads GAGVSQSPSNKVTEKGKDVELRCDPISGHTALYWYRQSLGQGLEFLIYFQGNSAPDKSGLPSDRFSAERTGGSVSTLTIQRTQQEDSAVYLCASSLVVDRAVGNTIYFGEGSWLTVV.

This sequence joins TRBV10-3 and TRBJ1-3, with D possibly TRBD1 on 5 matching bases. Germline V lookup: CDR1 ENHRY, CDR2 SYGVKD. V lost 10 bases, J lost 2 bases, and 12 bases lay in between. The CDR3 has 13 amino acids. CDR3 residues: CATTEVAGNTIYF. The CDR3 DNA reads TGTGCCACGACAGAAGTGGCTGGAAACACCATATATTTT.

This chain uses TRBV5-8 with TRBJ2-5, with D maybe TRBD2 (6 bases). The CDR3 totals 13 residues. The V gene's germline CDR1 is SGHTS and CDR2 YDEGEE. With 7 bases removed from V and 3 bases from J, the gap between germline ends came to 13 bases. The CDR3 here is CASRASAKETQYF. CDR3 DNA sequence: TGTGCCAGCCGGGCTAGCGCGAAAGAGACCCAGTACTTC.

V usage is TRBV6-5 and J usage is TRBJ1-2; D not certain. This CDR3 is built from 14 residues. Germline CDR1 and CDR2: MNHEY and SVGAGI. V lost 2 bases and J lost 4, with 11 bases in between. CDR3 protein: CASSYGPGGYGYTF. The CDR3, as DNA: TGTGCCAGCAGTTACGGGCCTGGAGGCTATGGCTACACCTTC.

This chain connects TRBV28 to TRBJ2-7; 8 positions agree with TRBD1. Germline V CDR1 and CDR2: MDHEN, SYDVKM. This CDR3 has 13 amino acids. V shed 4 bases, J shed 6 bases, and the junction held 5 bases outside the gene matches. The CDR3 region is CASSSITGGEQYF. The CDR3 DNA follows: TGTGCCAGCAGTTCGATAACAGGGGGCGAGCAGTACTTC. The entire variable domain, with the rest obtained from reference TRBV28 and TRBJ2-7, is as follows: DVKVTQSSRYLVKRTGEKVFLECVQDMDHENMFWYRQDPGLGLRLIYFSYDVKMKEKGDIPEGYSVSREKKERFSLILESASTNQTSMYLCASSSITGGEQYFGPGTRLTVT.

There are a few counts of this clone. CDR3 protein: CASTSDTEAFF. The DNA for the CDR3 is TGTGCCAGCACATCGGACACTGAAGCTTTCTTT. The chain has TRBV28 and TRBJ1-1; unclear D gene. Between the trimmed V and J ends, which lost 7 bases and 3 bases, there was a span of 6 bases. The CDR3 totals 11 residues. In germline, CDR1 is MDHEN, CDR2 SYDVKM.

The count of this clone is one. The chain has TRBV6-5 and TRBJ2-4; 7 bases map to TRBD1. The junction had 6 bases not matched to a gene; V was cut back by 4 bases and J by 3 bases. Germline V CDR1 and CDR2: MNHEY, SVGAGI. CDR3 size: 15 residues. The CDR3 coding sequence is TGTGCCAGCAGTTCCGGACAGGTCGGCAAAAACATTCAGTACTTC. This encodes CASSSGQVGKNIQYF.

Only one count was recorded for this clone. This chain uses TRBV4-2 with TRBJ2-7, with TRBD2 identical over 9 bases. V lost 0 bases, J lost 3 bases, and 6 bases stayed unmatched. This CDR3 is built from 16 residues. Germline CDR1 is LGHNA and CDR2 is YNFKEQ. CDR3 loop: CASSQEVSGSGYEQYF. The CDR3 DNA reads as TGTGCCAGCAGCCAAGAAGTTAGCGGGAGCGGCTACGAGCAGTACTTC.

This clone was detected once. This chain connects TRBV5-1 to TRBJ2-1; maybe TRBD2 (5 bases). CDR1 is SGHRS and CDR2 is YFSETQ in the germline V gene. V was trimmed by 1 base and J by 2 bases, leaving 10 bases between them. This CDR3 region has 15 residues. For the CDR3, the DNA is TGCGCCAGCAGCTTGACTCCCGGGGCCTACAATGAGCAGTTCTTC. Encoded protein: CASSLTPGAYNEQFF.

This sequence joins TRBV10-1 and TRBJ2-1; possibly TRBD2 for D (5 bases). This CDR3 contains 16 residues. CDR1 and CDR2 (germline): WNHNN, SYGVQD (reference sequence). The V gene lost 3 bases and the J gene lost 2 bases, with 14 bases spanning the gap. The CDR3 DNA is TGCGCCAGCAGTGATGATAGCGCTTTAACCTACAATGAGCAGTTCTTC. Translating it yields CASSDDSALTYNEQFF.

The chain is built from TRBV29-1 and TRBJ2-1; TRBD2 aligns across 9 bases. The CDR3 contains 15 residues. Germline-derived CDR1 and CDR2 are SQVTM and ANQGSEA. Losses at the gene ends were 0 bases for V and 12 bases for J; bases not matched to a gene: 12. The CDR3 DNA reads TGCAGCGTTGAAGAACAAATGGGACTAGCTGTGGGGCAGTTCTTC. Encoded protein: CSVEEQMGLAVGQFF.

The genes are TRBV10-2 and TRBJ1-2; 7 nucleotides line up with TRBD1. The CDR3 has 16 residues. V shed 5 bases and J 0 bases; nucleotides not matched to a gene: 9. CDR1 is WSHSY and CDR2 is SAAADI in the germline V gene. The CDR3 sequence: CASSFSGGRANYGYTF. The CDR3 DNA follows: TGCGCCAGCAGTTTTTCAGGGGGTCGAGCTAACTATGGCTACACCTTC.

The chain couples TRBV6-5 to TRBJ1-4; 7 nucleotides agree with TRBD1. The CDR3 consists of 14 residues. J was trimmed by 5 bases and V by 6 bases; bases with no gene match: 6. Germline V lookup: CDR1 MNHEY, CDR2 SVGAGI. In DNA form, the CDR3 reads TGTGCCAGCAGAAGGGGACAGCTCAATGAAAAACTGTTTTTT. Protein: CASRRGQLNEKLFF.

The chain links TRBV28 to TRBJ2-7, with a tentative D call TRBD2 (5 bases). CDR3 length: 14 residues. The V gene's germline CDR1 is MDHEN and CDR2 SYDVKM. The germline V and J ends were trimmed by 7 bases and 2 bases, with 15 bases remaining between them. CDR3 DNA: TGTGCCAGCACCCCCCGGGGAAGTCCCTACGAGCAGTACTTC. It yields the protein CASTPRGSPYEQYF.

To note about this clone: The junction and the germline gene differ at one end; a read error may be behind it. V and J are TRBV7-7 and TRBJ2-2, with a weak D call TRBD1 (5 bases). This CDR3 has 14 amino acids. Germline assignment: CDR1 SSHAT and CDR2 FNYEAQ (reference sequence). The CDR3 region is CASSPGLNTGELFF. Here the CDR3 DNA reads TGTGCTAGCAGCCCAGGGTTAAACACCGGGGAGCTGTTTTTT.